This TCR beta chain derives from a study of CD8+ T cells in alopecia areata. Extracted RNA was reverse transcribed, and the resulting cDNA served as sequencing template. This table comes from immunoSEQ multiplex PCR, and its TCRdb copy is limited to in-frame clones, with some not included. This table has some 5,400 clones, 71% appearing once. CDR3 length: 15 amino acids. Trimming at V came to 0 bases and at J to 6 bases, leaving 5 bases not matched to a gene. Germline CDR1 is SGHRS and CDR2 is YFSETQ. Treatment indicated: oral pan-JAK inhibitor, 5-10 mg twice daily. Collection of lesional scalp punch biopsies and peripheral blood was performed in alopecia areata patients. In its sample, this clone was seen a few times.

The sequenced sample was skin, obtained at week 24, from a patient treated with tofacitinib. The origin of this receptor is a human donor with alopecia areata. V is TRBV5-1 and J is TRBJ2-3; 9 positions agree with TRBD2. The CDR3 nucleotides are TGCGCCAGCAGCTTGGCGCGGGGGGGCCTCGATACGCAGTATTTT. Translating it yields CASSLARGGLDTQYF.